A selection of T cell receptor beta chains follows, all from one sample in a study of T cell repertoires in ileal Crohn's disease. The method was immunoSEQ multiplex PCR; TCRdb's version includes in-frame clones alone and lacks a portion of them. The profile shows tens of thousands of clones, 80% to 90% of them singletons. The sample consisted of ileal tissue. The receptors were sampled from an adult with Crohn's disease. CDR3s include the opening cysteine and the closing phenylalanine or tryptophan. The order of the fields is clone size, V gene, J gene, D gene, CDR3 DNA, CDR3 protein. The D gene is left open where the match is weak. Expanded clones are given a class, and other clones once, few, many or no size at all.

clone_size: .
v_call: TRBV7-9
j_call: TRBJ2-1
d_call: .
cdr3_nt: TGTGCCAGCCCCCTTCAGTTCTTC
cdr3_aa: CASPLQFF

clone_size: few
v_call: TRBV6-6
j_call: TRBJ1-2
d_call: .
cdr3_nt: TGTGCCAGCAGTTTCTCAGAGGGCGCCTATGGCTACACCTTC
cdr3_aa: CASSFSEGAYGYTF

clone_size: .
v_call: TRBV6-5
j_call: TRBJ2-5
d_call: .
cdr3_nt: TGTGCCAGCAGTTACTCGAAACTAGTCAGAGAGACCCAGTACTTC
cdr3_aa: CASSYSKLVRETQYF

clone_size: .
v_call: TRBV5-1
j_call: TRBJ1-2
d_call: .
cdr3_nt: TGCGCCAGCCAGGACAGCTCCTATGGCTACACCTTC
cdr3_aa: CASQDSSYGYTF

clone_size: .
v_call: TRBV4-3
j_call: TRBJ2-6
d_call: .
cdr3_nt: TGCGCCAGCAGCCAAGGCATGGTGGCCGGGGCCAACGTCCTGACTTTC
cdr3_aa: CASSQGMVAGANVLTF

clone_size: .
v_call: TRBV27
j_call: TRBJ2-5
d_call: TRBD2
cdr3_nt: TGTGCCAGCAAAAAACTAGCGGTCCAAGAGACCCAGTACTTC
cdr3_aa: CASKKLAVQETQYF

clone_size: .
v_call: TRBV5-1
j_call: TRBJ2-1
d_call: TRBD2
cdr3_nt: TGCGCCAGCAGCTCCGTACTAGCGGGGGGGCACAATGAGCAGTTCTTC
cdr3_aa: CASSSVLAGGHNEQFF

clone_size: .
v_call: TRBV18
j_call: TRBJ2-7
d_call: TRBD1
cdr3_nt: TGTGCCAGCCATACAGGGGCGTCCTACGAGCAGTACTTC
cdr3_aa: CASHTGASYEQYF

clone_size: .
v_call: TRBV6-5
j_call: TRBJ1-3
d_call: .
cdr3_nt: TGTGCCAGCAGTCCAGACAGGCCCGCCGGAAACACCATATATTTT
cdr3_aa: CASSPDRPAGNTIYF

clone_size: .
v_call: TRBV5-1
j_call: TRBJ2-3
d_call: .
cdr3_nt: TGCGCCAGCAGCTTGGGTCCCCAGGAGGGGAGAACAGATACGCAGTATTTT
cdr3_aa: CASSLGPQEGRTDTQYF

clone_size: .
v_call: TRBV4-3
j_call: TRBJ2-2
d_call: .
cdr3_nt: TGCGCCAGCAGCCAAGATCTACCCGCGAACACCGGGGAGCTGTTTTTT
cdr3_aa: CASSQDLPANTGELFF

clone_size: few
v_call: TRBV6-6
j_call: TRBJ2-7
d_call: .
cdr3_nt: TGTGCCAGCAGTCCAGTCCCCTACGAGCAGTACTTC
cdr3_aa: CASSPVPYEQYF

clone_size: .
v_call: TRBV5-4
j_call: TRBJ2-2
d_call: TRBD1
cdr3_nt: TGTGCCAGCAACCAGGGACAGGGGGCGAACACCGGGGAGCTGTTTTTT
cdr3_aa: CASNQGQGANTGELFF

clone_size: .
v_call: TRBV15
j_call: TRBJ2-5
d_call: TRBD1
cdr3_nt: TGTGCCACCAGCAGAGGGAGGACAGGTCAAGAGACCCAGTACTTC
cdr3_aa: CATSRGRTGQETQYF

clone_size: .
v_call: TRBV6-5
j_call: TRBJ2-7
d_call: .
cdr3_nt: TGTGCCAGCAGTTACGGAGGTGCCGGCTACGAGCAGTACTTC
cdr3_aa: CASSYGGAGYEQYF

clone_size: .
v_call: TRBV5-1
j_call: TRBJ1-4
d_call: .
cdr3_nt: TGCGCCAGCAGCTTTCAGGGGCCCAGAGAAAAACTGTTTTTT
cdr3_aa: CASSFQGPREKLFF

clone_size: .
v_call: TRBV2
j_call: TRBJ1-5
d_call: .
cdr3_nt: TGTGCCAGCAGTGGGTTCGAGAATCAGCCCCAGCATTTT
cdr3_aa: CASSGFENQPQHF

clone_size: .
v_call: TRBV19
j_call: TRBJ1-1
d_call: .
cdr3_nt: TGTGCCAGTATGAGGCAGGGATACACTGAAGCTTTCTTT
cdr3_aa: CASMRQGYTEAFF

clone_size: .
v_call: TRBV5-1
j_call: TRBJ2-3
d_call: TRBD2
cdr3_nt: TGCGCCAGCAGCTTAAATGGGGAGGGTACGCAGTATTTT
cdr3_aa: CASSLNGEGTQYF

clone_size: .
v_call: TRBV14
j_call: TRBJ1-2
d_call: .
cdr3_nt: TGTGCCAGCAGCCAGGGAGCCCATGTAAGCTACACCTTC
cdr3_aa: CASSQGAHVSYTF

clone_size: .
v_call: TRBV5-1
j_call: TRBJ1-1
d_call: .
cdr3_nt: TGCGCCAGCAGCGAAACACCTAACACTGAAGCTTTCTTT
cdr3_aa: CASSETPNTEAFF

clone_size: .
v_call: TRBV13
j_call: TRBJ2-7
d_call: TRBD2
cdr3_nt: TGTGCCAGCAGTGAACTAGCGGGGACCTCCTACGAGCAGTACTTC
cdr3_aa: CASSELAGTSYEQYF

clone_size: .
v_call: TRBV5-5
j_call: TRBJ1-2
d_call: .
cdr3_nt: TGTGCCAGCAGCCCCGGCCCAGGGCGTCTGGGCTACACCTTC
cdr3_aa: CASSPGPGRLGYTF

clone_size: .
v_call: TRBV5-1
j_call: TRBJ2-5
d_call: .
cdr3_nt: TGCGCCAGCAGCCTTTTGGGAGCGGTGGGGGAGACCCAGTACTTC
cdr3_aa: CASSLLGAVGETQYF

clone_size: .
v_call: TRBV5-3
j_call: TRBJ2-7
d_call: .
cdr3_nt: TGTGCCCCTCAGTGCGAGCAGTACTTC
cdr3_aa: CAPQCEQYF

clone_size: .
v_call: TRBV19
j_call: TRBJ2-6
d_call: .
cdr3_nt: TGTGCCAGTAGTATAGATTCGGCGGGAACTGGGGCCAACGTCCTGACTTTC
cdr3_aa: CASSIDSAGTGANVLTF

clone_size: .
v_call: TRBV4-2
j_call: TRBJ2-3
d_call: TRBD2
cdr3_nt: TGTGCCAGCAGCCAAGATGGAGCGGGGGGCCCAGATACGCAGTATTTT
cdr3_aa: CASSQDGAGGPDTQYF

clone_size: .
v_call: TRBV6-5
j_call: TRBJ2-3
d_call: TRBD2
cdr3_nt: TGTGCCAGCAGTAGCCCGACTAGCGGGGGGGGTACGCAGTATTTT
cdr3_aa: CASSSPTSGGGTQYF

clone_size: few
v_call: TRBV27
j_call: TRBJ1-2
d_call: .
cdr3_nt: TGTGCCAGCAGTTTATCGGGGAGGGGTGGCTACACCTTC
cdr3_aa: CASSLSGRGGYTF

clone_size: .
v_call: TRBV5-6
j_call: TRBJ2-1
d_call: TRBD2
cdr3_nt: TGTGCCAGCAGCTTGGAAGCGGGGCCCCTGGATGAGCAGTTCTTC
cdr3_aa: CASSLEAGPLDEQFF

clone_size: few
v_call: TRBV25-1
j_call: TRBJ1-2
d_call: .
cdr3_nt: TGTGCCAGCAGTGGGGACTACGGCTACACCTTC
cdr3_aa: CASSGDYGYTF

clone_size: .
v_call: TRBV18
j_call: TRBJ1-1
d_call: .
cdr3_nt: TGTGCCAGCTCACCAGGCATAGACATGAACACTGAAGCTTTCTTT
cdr3_aa: CASSPGIDMNTEAFF

clone_size: .
v_call: TRBV2
j_call: TRBJ2-1
d_call: TRBD1
cdr3_nt: TGTGCCAGCAGTGTGGGGACAGGGTTGAGGAATGAGCAGTTCTTC
cdr3_aa: CASSVGTGLRNEQFF

clone_size: few
v_call: TRBV7-6
j_call: TRBJ1-6
d_call: .
cdr3_nt: TGTGCCAGCAGCTTCGCAGCATGGGGGGACTATAATTCACCCCTCCACTTT
cdr3_aa: CASSFAAWGDYNSPLHF

clone_size: .
v_call: TRBV18
j_call: TRBJ1-1
d_call: .
cdr3_nt: TGTGCCAGCTCAGGAGGAAGCCGCACTGAAGCTTTCTTT
cdr3_aa: CASSGGSRTEAFF

clone_size: .
v_call: TRBV2
j_call: TRBJ1-3
d_call: .
cdr3_nt: TGTGCCAGCAGTGAACAAGCTAAAGTAAACACCATATATTTT
cdr3_aa: CASSEQAKVNTIYF

clone_size: few
v_call: TRBV5-1
j_call: TRBJ2-5
d_call: .
cdr3_nt: TGCGCCAGCAGCCGAGACGTGGGGACTCAAGAGACCCAGTACTTC
cdr3_aa: CASSRDVGTQETQYF

clone_size: .
v_call: TRBV2
j_call: TRBJ2-7
d_call: TRBD2
cdr3_nt: TGTGCCAGCAGTGAACTGCTAGCGGGGAAAAACGAGCAGTACTTC
cdr3_aa: CASSELLAGKNEQYF

clone_size: .
v_call: TRBV19
j_call: TRBJ1-4
d_call: TRBD1
cdr3_nt: TGTGCCAGTAGTCCAGGGACAGGGGAGGCTAATGAAAAACTGTTTTTT
cdr3_aa: CASSPGTGEANEKLFF

clone_size: once
v_call: TRBV9
j_call: TRBJ2-7
d_call: .
cdr3_nt: TGTGCCAGCAGCGTAGGAGGGAACCCCTACGAGCAGTACTTC
cdr3_aa: CASSVGGNPYEQYF

clone_size: once
v_call: TRBV19
j_call: TRBJ1-6
d_call: TRBD1
cdr3_nt: TGTGCCAGTAGTCCCGGACAGGGGATTGGAAATTCACCCCTCCACTTT
cdr3_aa: CASSPGQGIGNSPLHF

clone_size: .
v_call: TRBV7-2
j_call: TRBJ1-1
d_call: .
cdr3_nt: TGTGCCAGCAGCAGACCCCACAGTGGGAACACTGAAGCTTTCTTT
cdr3_aa: CASSRPHSGNTEAFF

clone_size: .
v_call: TRBV27
j_call: TRBJ1-2
d_call: TRBD1
cdr3_nt: TGTGCCAGCAGTTTAAGACAGGGGGGCTATGGCTACACCTTC
cdr3_aa: CASSLRQGGYGYTF

clone_size: .
v_call: TRBV30
j_call: TRBJ1-6
d_call: .
cdr3_nt: TGTGCCTGGAGTGTACGGGACAACGGAGGAGGTTCACCCCTCCACTTT
cdr3_aa: CAWSVRDNGGGSPLHF

clone_size: few
v_call: TRBV7-7
j_call: TRBJ2-5
d_call: .
cdr3_nt: TGTGCTAGCAGCTTCGGACCGGGGGAAGAGACCCAGTACTTC
cdr3_aa: CASSFGPGEETQYF

clone_size: .
v_call: TRBV19
j_call: TRBJ2-4
d_call: TRBD2
cdr3_nt: TGTGCCAGTAGTATAAAGGCTAGCGGGGGGGCCGGGTTTAGCAAAAACATTCAGTACTTC
cdr3_aa: CASSIKASGGAGFSKNIQYF

clone_size: few
v_call: TRBV15
j_call: TRBJ1-2
d_call: TRBD1
cdr3_nt: TGTGCCACCAGCAGAGATCTTACAGGGGATGGCTACACCTTC
cdr3_aa: CATSRDLTGDGYTF

clone_size: .
v_call: TRBV7-9
j_call: TRBJ2-3
d_call: .
cdr3_nt: TGTGCCAGCAGCCACCCAGGGCCTAGCACAGATACGCAGTATTTT
cdr3_aa: CASSHPGPSTDTQYF

clone_size: .
v_call: TRBV11-2
j_call: TRBJ2-7
d_call: .
cdr3_nt: TGTGCCAGCAGCTTACTCAGGGTGGCCGAGCAGTACTTC
cdr3_aa: CASSLLRVAEQYF

clone_size: .
v_call: TRBV6-5
j_call: TRBJ2-7
d_call: .
cdr3_nt: TGTGCCAGCAGCCTATCCAGGGCTTCAAACGAGCAGTACTTC
cdr3_aa: CASSLSRASNEQYF

clone_size: .
v_call: TRBV18
j_call: TRBJ1-1
d_call: TRBD1
cdr3_nt: TGTGCCAGCTCACCGACAGGGGGCGGATACACTGAAGCTTTCTTT
cdr3_aa: CASSPTGGGYTEAFF

clone_size: few
v_call: TRBV18
j_call: TRBJ2-1
d_call: TRBD2
cdr3_nt: TGTGCCAGCTCACCCCCCAGCGGGGGGGTAGGGGAGCAGTTCTTC
cdr3_aa: CASSPPSGGVGEQFF

clone_size: once
v_call: TRBV27
j_call: TRBJ2-1
d_call: TRBD1
cdr3_nt: TGTGCCAGCAGTAGGTATGGGACAGGACTCCAGTTCTTC
cdr3_aa: CASSRYGTGLQFF

clone_size: .
v_call: TRBV6-5
j_call: TRBJ1-6
d_call: .
cdr3_nt: TGTGCCAGCAGTTACTCCGGGCGGGGAAACGATTCACCCCTCCACTTT
cdr3_aa: CASSYSGRGNDSPLHF